These 2 T cell receptor beta chains share one sample of origin, sequenced in a study of response to subunit inactivated influenza vaccine. TCRdb reanalysed the RT-PCR reads using MiXCR and keeps one entry per CDR3 protein. The sample has hundreds of thousands of distinct CDR3 sequences, 13% seen once. The sample in question was PBMCs from blood, obtained about 40 days after vaccination. The receptors derive from a man aged 45-60 years who received an inactivated influenza vaccine.

This clonotype was seen only a few times. The CDR3 DNA sequence: TGCGCCAGCAGCGCCGACAAGGGAACGACTGAAGCTTTCTTT. Residues: CASSADKGTTEAFF. The chain recombines TRBV5-1 with TRBJ1-1; D unclear. With 4 bases removed from V and 5 bases from J, the gap between germline ends came to 15 bases. The CDR3 extends over 14 amino acids. Germline values: CDR1 SGHRS, CDR2 YFSETQ.

This chain connects TRBV12-3 or TRBV12-4 to TRBJ2-2, with TRBD2 matching over 7 bases. Losses at the gene ends were 5 bases for V and 3 bases for J; bases not matched to a gene: 24. The length of the CDR3 is 21 residues. The CDR3 is CASSLDPFTPSGAVHTGELFF. Written as DNA, the CDR3 is TGTGCCAGCAGTCTAGACCCATTTACCCCCAGCGGGGCCGTGCACACCGGGGAGCTGTTTTTT.